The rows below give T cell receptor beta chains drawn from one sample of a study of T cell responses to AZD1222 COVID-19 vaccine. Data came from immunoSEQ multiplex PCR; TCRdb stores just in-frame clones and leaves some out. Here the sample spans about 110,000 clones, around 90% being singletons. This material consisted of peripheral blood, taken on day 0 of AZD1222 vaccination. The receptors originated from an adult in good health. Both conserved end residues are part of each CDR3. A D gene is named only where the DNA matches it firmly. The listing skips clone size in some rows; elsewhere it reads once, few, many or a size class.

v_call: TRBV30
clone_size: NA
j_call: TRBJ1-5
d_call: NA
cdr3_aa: CAWSSSGSQHF
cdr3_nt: TGTGCCTGGAGCTCATCAGGATCCCAGCATTTT

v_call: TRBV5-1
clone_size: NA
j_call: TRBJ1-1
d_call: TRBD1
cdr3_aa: CASSPGTGGTEAFF
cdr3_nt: TGCGCCAGCAGCCCCGGGACAGGGGGCACTGAAGCTTTCTTT

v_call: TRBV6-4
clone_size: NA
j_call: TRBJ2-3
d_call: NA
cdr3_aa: CATSVYPIRSTDTQYF
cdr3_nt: TGTGCCACCTCGGTCTACCCGATTCGTAGCACAGATACGCAGTATTTT

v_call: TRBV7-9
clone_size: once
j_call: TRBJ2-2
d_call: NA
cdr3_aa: CASRPNTGELFF
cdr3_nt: TGTGCCAGCAGACCGAACACCGGGGAGCTGTTTTTT

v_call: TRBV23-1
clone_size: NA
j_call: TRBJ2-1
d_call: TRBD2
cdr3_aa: CASSQVAGNNEQFF
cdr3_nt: TGCGCCAGCAGTCAGGTAGCGGGGAACAATGAGCAGTTCTTC

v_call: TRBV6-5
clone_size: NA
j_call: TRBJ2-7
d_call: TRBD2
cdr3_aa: CASSSRSGFSYEQYF
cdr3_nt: TGTGCCAGCAGTTCCCGTAGCGGGTTCTCCTACGAGCAGTACTTC

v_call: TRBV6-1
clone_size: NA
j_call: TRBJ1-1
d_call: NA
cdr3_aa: CASSGPGQGPSNTEAFF
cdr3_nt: TGTGCCAGCAGTGGACCGGGACAAGGCCCCTCGAACACTGAAGCTTTCTTT

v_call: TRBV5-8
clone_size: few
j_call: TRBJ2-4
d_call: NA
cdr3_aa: CASSFGIEDIQYF
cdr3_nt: TGTGCCAGCAGCTTTGGGATCGAGGACATTCAGTACTTC

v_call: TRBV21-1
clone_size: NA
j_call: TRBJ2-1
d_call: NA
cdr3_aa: CASSKFPRLAGVCNEQFF
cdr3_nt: TGTGCCAGCAGCAAATTTCCTAGACTAGCGGGAGTTTGCAATGAGCAGTTCTTC

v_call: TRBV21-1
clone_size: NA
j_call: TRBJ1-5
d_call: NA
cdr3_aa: CASSSGNQPQHF
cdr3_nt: TGTGCCAGCAGCAGCGGCAATCAGCCCCAGCATTTT

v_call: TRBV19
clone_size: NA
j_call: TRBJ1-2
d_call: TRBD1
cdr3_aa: CASSPTGHYGYTF
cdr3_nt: TGTGCCAGTAGCCCGACAGGGCACTATGGCTACACCTTC

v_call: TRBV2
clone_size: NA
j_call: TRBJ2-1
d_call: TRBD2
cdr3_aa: CASSEGGLAGAQDEQFF
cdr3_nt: TGTGCCAGCAGCGAAGGGGGACTAGCGGGAGCCCAAGATGAGCAGTTCTTC

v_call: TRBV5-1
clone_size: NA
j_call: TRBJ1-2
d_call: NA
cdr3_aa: CASSLATGTTTTYDGYTF
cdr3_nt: TGCGCCAGCAGCCTTGCGACCGGGACAACTACAACCTATGATGGCTACACCTTC

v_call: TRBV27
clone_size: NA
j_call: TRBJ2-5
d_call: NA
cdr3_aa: CASSQRGTQYF
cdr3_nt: TGTGCCAGCAGCCAGAGAGGGACCCAGTACTTC

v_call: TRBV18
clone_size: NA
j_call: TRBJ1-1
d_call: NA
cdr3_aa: CASSPSVLNTEAFF
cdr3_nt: TGTGCCAGCTCACCTTCGGTGCTGAACACTGAAGCTTTCTTT

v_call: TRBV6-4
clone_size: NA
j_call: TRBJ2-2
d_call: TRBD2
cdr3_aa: CASSDFAGGPAGELFF
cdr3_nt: TGTGCCAGCAGTGATTTTGCGGGAGGGCCGGCCGGGGAGCTGTTTTTT

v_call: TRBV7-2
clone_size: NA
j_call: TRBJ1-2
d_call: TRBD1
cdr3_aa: CASSARDRGNYGYTF
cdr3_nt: TGTGCCAGCAGCGCCCGGGACAGGGGGAACTATGGCTACACCTTC

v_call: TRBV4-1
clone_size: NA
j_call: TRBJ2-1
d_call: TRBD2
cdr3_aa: CASSQVGGSSYNEQFF
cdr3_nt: TGCGCCAGCAGCCAAGTAGGCGGGAGCTCCTACAATGAGCAGTTCTTC

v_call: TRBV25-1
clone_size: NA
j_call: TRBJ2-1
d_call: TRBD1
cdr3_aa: CASTSRGMNNEQFF
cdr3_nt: TGTGCCAGCACCTCCAGGGGGATGAACAATGAGCAGTTCTTC

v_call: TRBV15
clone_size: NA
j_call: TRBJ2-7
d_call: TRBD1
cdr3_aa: CATSSRRGTGGEQYF
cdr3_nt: TGTGCCACCAGCAGTCGCAGAGGGACAGGGGGAGAGCAGTACTTC

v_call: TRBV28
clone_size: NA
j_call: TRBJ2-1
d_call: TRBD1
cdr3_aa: CASIPRTGMGNNEQFF
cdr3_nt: TGTGCCAGCATCCCCCGGACAGGGATGGGGAACAATGAGCAGTTCTTC

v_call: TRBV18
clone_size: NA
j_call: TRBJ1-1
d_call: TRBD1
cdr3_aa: CASSPNRGGGGVTEAFF
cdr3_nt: TGTGCCAGCTCACCAAATAGAGGGGGCGGTGGAGTCACTGAAGCTTTCTTT

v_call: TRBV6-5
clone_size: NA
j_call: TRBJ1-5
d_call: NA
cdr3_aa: CASSLGSKPQHF
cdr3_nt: TGTGCCAGCAGCCTCGGAAGCAAGCCCCAGCATTTT

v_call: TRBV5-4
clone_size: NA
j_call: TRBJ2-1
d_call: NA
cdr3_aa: CASSLTGRYNEQFF
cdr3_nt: TGTGCCAGCAGCTTGACAGGGCGCTACAATGAGCAGTTCTTC